This T cell receptor (beta chain) emerged from a study of T cell repertoires in cytomegalovirus infection. Findings and caveats of the study: Clonotypes of TCR beta that were HLA-C-restricted and CMV-specific dominated the ex vivo response.

This clonotype was seen a few times. Its antigen is unknown. TCRdb used MiXCR to reprocess the reads, holding one entry per CDR3 protein. The sample consists of 150,000 to 200,000 distinct CDR3 sequences, roughly 21% of them appearing once. Germline-derived CDR1 and CDR2 are SGHTA and FQGNSA. This CDR3 has 15 residues. Trimming at V came to 0 bases and at J to 10 bases, leaving 10 bases not matched to a gene. The receptor's source is a human donor in good health (CMV status not recorded). Some clones in this sample may be carry-over from other donors' samples. The chain joins TRBV7-2 to TRBJ2-3; 7 bases line up with TRBD2. The starting material was CD8+ T cells from cultured PBMCs, obtained from culture after CMV antigen stimulation. The CDR3 loop reads CASSLAGGIYRPQYF. In DNA form, the CDR3 reads TGTGCCAGCAGCTTAGCCGGGGGGATATACCGCCCGCAGTATTTT.